The entry that follows covers one T cell receptor (beta chain) sequence. This clone's antigen is unknown. Within one base of it there is no much larger clone, and no base qualities were kept. TCRbeta CDR3 regions were amplified from genomic DNA by means of the immunoSEQ Assay, a bias-controlled multiplex PCR. The authors' pipeline ran thus. Nucleated cell counts per sample were estimated from amplification of reference gene primers within the assay. To quantify the absolute abundance of each unique TCRbeta CDR3 rearrangement, sequence reads were collapsed and filtered. For each sample, productive Simpson clonality was calculated as the square root of Simpson's diversity index over productive rearrangements. The table comes from immuneACCESS by way of TCRdb, which keeps in-frame sequences with V and J called. Part of the clones is missing from these tables; in studies checked, under half for an unresolved V gene and the rest for unknown reasons. V and J calls plus clone size are reproduced from that table; the DNA served to infer D and trimming. For this sample the table gives roughly 70,000 clones, of which about 90% were detected only once. The biggest ten clones account for more than 0.4% of the sample.

One collaborating source in Seattle enrolled patients while the patients were actively infected and followed the patients over time throughout the course of disease. Whole blood was collected in K2EDTA tubes by collaborating institutions according to the institutions' own protocols. Collaborator samples were shipped for TCRbeta analysis as frozen whole blood, isolated PBMCs, or DNA extracted from either sample type. The source of the sample is a study of blood T cell repertoires in COVID-19 (dated by TCRdb to about 2020). About the investigation overall: Collaborator samples came from the United States, Italy and Spain and covered acute and convalescent phases of COVID-19. The prospective study material was composed of cDNA or gDNA derived from T cells, B-cell-depleted T cells, or PBMCs. The dataset comprised deeply sampled blood TCRbeta repertoires from subjects exposed to, actively infected with, or recovered from COVID-19. The repertoires were made available in a free public database intended to serve as a resource for research on the immune response to SARS-CoV-2. Samples were obtained from the ongoing ImmuneRACE study (first 160 participants) and from 1,000 to 1,500 subjects provided by 6 global collaborators. A de-identified subject ID, COVID-19 status, age in years and sex were almost always included in the sample metadata. HLA class I and class II types, where available, came from metadata supplied by the sample provider rather than from assay-based typing.

What the study reported, not specific to this receptor: The amount of clinical and demographic metadata varied by source and participant and was provided uncurated.

The V end gives up 8 bases and the J end 1 base, leaving 5 bases in the junction not matched to a gene. Spanning cysteine to phenylalanine, the CDR3 consists of 14 amino acids. CDR3 DNA only is kept here, 42 bases in frame from base 1. CDR1 and CDR2 are drawn from the germline V gene (reference sequence): LNHDA, SQIVND. The V and J segments used are TRBV19 and TRBJ1-5; the junction holds 7 bases that match TRBD1. The specimen sequenced was peripheral blood. The TCR comes from a man aged 45-65 years with COVID-19, enrolled during active disease. CDR3 protein: CASLATGSNQPQHF. The bases read TGTGCCAGTCTCGCGACAGGGAGCAATCAGCCCCAGCATTTT.